Here is one T cell receptor beta chain with its context. This CDR3 is also generated by other DNA sequences in the sample. This sample was taken from a study of blood T cell repertoires in COVID-19. Study-level background: T cells, B-cell-depleted T cells, or PBMCs provided the cDNA or gDNA that served as material.

As originally analysed: Scientists estimated how many nucleated cells there were by amplifying reference gene primers. The data were produced by immunoSEQ multiplex PCR, yet TCRdb's version contains in-frame clones alone and is incomplete. That table supplies the V and J calls and clone size; D and trimming were determined from the DNA. The data contain more than 250,000 clones, roughly 86% of them singletons. This CDR3 has 15 residues. V shed 3 bases, J shed 0 bases, and the junction held 1 base outside the gene matches. Germline V gene sequence: CDR1 KGHSH, CDR2 LQKENI. All enrollees were roughly 18 to 90 years old and from 20 to 30 US areas.

This receptor was obtained from a woman under 30 who had recovered from COVID-19. The J gene is TRBJ2-7, the V gene TRBV18; 11 positions match TRBD1. The sample taken for sequencing was PBMCs or T cells enriched from blood (not recorded which). The CDR3 protein is CASSPGTGGSYEQYF. CDR3 sequence (DNA): TGTGCCAGCTCACCCGGGACAGGGGGCTCCTACGAGCAGTACTTC.